These 17 T cell receptor beta chains share one sample of origin, sequenced in a study of memory CD8 T cells in hepatitis C reinfection. Libraries were prepared by immunoSEQ multiplex PCR; TCRdb keeps only in-frame clonotypes and omits some of them. The sample yields 40,000 to 45,000 clones, roughly 90% seen once. Time point noted: peak reinfection, 3 to 8 weeks after reinfection detection. Sorted cells were sequenced directly ex vivo without any in vitro expansion. The material sequenced was naive CD8+ T cells sorted from blood. These TCRs come from a man between 18 and 35 years old with hepatitis C virus infection.

CDR3 region: CASTQGSYGYTF. The CDR3, as DNA: TGTGCCAGCACCCAGGGGAGCTATGGCTACACCTTC. The chain recombines TRBV6-1 with TRBJ1-2; a possible D gene is TRBD1 (6 bases). V dropped 7 bases and J dropped 4 bases, with 10 bases sitting between them. Per germline, CDR1 MNHNS and CDR2 SASEGT. The CDR3 extends over 12 amino acids.

The V and J genes are TRBV4-1 and TRBJ1-1; D perhaps matches TRBD1 (5 bases). The CDR3 spans 14 residues. With 11 bases removed from V and 0 bases from J, the gap between germline ends came to 16 bases. Germline CDR1 is MGHRA and CDR2 is YSYEKL. The CDR3 DNA sequence: TGCGCCGGAGGGGCGGTCGGCATGAACACTGAAGCTTTCTTT. Translated: CAGGAVGMNTEAFF.

V and J are TRBV7-2 and TRBJ2-1; 8 bases map to TRBD2. Germline loops: CDR1 SGHTA, CDR2 FQGNSA. The CDR3 is 13 amino acids. Trimming removed 5 bases from V and 6 bases from J; junction bases left unmatched: 3. The CDR3 DNA reads as TGTGCCAGCAGCCTAAGCGGGGGCAATGAGCAGTTCTTC. The encoded protein is CASSLSGGNEQFF.

The chain couples TRBV28 to TRBJ2-1; D is ambiguous. The germline V and J ends were trimmed by 3 bases and 4 bases, with 7 bases remaining between them. CDR3 length: 13 amino acids. Germline V gives CDR1 MDHEN, CDR2 SYDVKM. The CDR3 is CASSFQAYNEQFF. The CDR3 nucleotides read TGTGCCAGCAGTTTCCAGGCATACAATGAGCAGTTCTTC.

The rearrangement uses TRBV28 and TRBJ1-2; the D gene is possibly TRBD1 (6 bases). Germline assignment: CDR1 MDHEN and CDR2 SYDVKM. The V gene lost 3 bases and the J gene lost 5 bases, with 13 bases spanning the gap. This CDR3 is 14 amino acids long. The CDR3 region has the DNA TGTGCCAGCAGTTTTGAGACAGGCACATATGGCTACACCTTC. Protein sequence: CASSFETGTYGYTF.

J is TRBJ2-7 and V is TRBV6-6; TRBD1 might be the D (6 bases). Germline V CDR1 and CDR2: MNHNY, SVGAGI (reference sequence). The CDR3 spans 12 residues. V was shortened by 6 bases and J by 4 bases, with 10 bases between the two germline ends. The DNA for the CDR3 is TGTGCCAGCAGCCCGACAGGATACGAGCAGTACGTC. Its translation: CASSPTGYEQYV.

CDR3 bases: TGCGCCAGCAGCTTGGCTCCCGCCTACGAGCAGTACTTC. It specifies CASSLAPAYEQYF. The chain is built from TRBV5-1 and TRBJ2-7; D unresolved. V was clipped by 0 bases and J by 2 bases, with 6 bases between them. From germline, CDR1 is SGHRS and CDR2 YFSETQ. CDR3 length: 13 amino acids.

The genes are TRBV6-6 and TRBJ1-1; 9 bases line up with TRBD1. The CDR3 runs 14 residues. The V gene end was trimmed by 6 bases and the J gene end by 8 bases; junction bases not matched to a gene: 10. Germline V gives CDR1 MNHNY, CDR2 SVGAGI (reference sequence). The CDR3 DNA follows: TGTGCCAGCAGATTATGGACAGGGGTAGGGGAAGCTTTCTTT. It codes for CASRLWTGVGEAFF.

The J gene is TRBJ2-5, the V gene TRBV18; D possibly corresponds to TRBD1 (7 bases). Trimming removed 4 bases at V and 2 bases at J, with 17 bases between. The CDR3 extends over 16 amino acids. Germline V gene data show CDR1 as KGHSH and CDR2 as LQKENI. The CDR3 coding sequence is TGTGCCAGCTCACTTCGGACAGGACTAATTCAAGAGACCCAGTACTTC. This gives the protein CASSLRTGLIQETQYF. Complete variable domain (other parts from reference TRBV18 and TRBJ2-5): NAGVMQNPRHLVRRRGQEARLRCSPMKGHSHVYWYRQLPEEGLKFMVYLQKENIIDESGMPKERFSAEFPKEGPSILRIQQVVRGDSAAYFCASSLRTGLIQETQYFGPGTRLLVL.

The V and J genes are TRBV30 and TRBJ1-1; 8 bases line up with TRBD1. This CDR3 has 13 amino acids. Germline V lookup: CDR1 GTSNPN, CDR2 SVGIG (reference sequence). J lost 4 bases, V lost 4 bases, and 5 bases had no gene match. The CDR3 nucleotides are TGTGCCTGGAATCACAGGGGGGGCACTGAAGCTTTCTTT. As protein: CAWNHRGGTEAFF. Drawing the rest from reference TRBV30 and TRBJ1-1, the complete variable domain is SQTIHQWPATLVQPVGSPLSLECTVEGTSNPNLYWYRQAAGRGLQLLFYSVGIGQISSEVPQNLSASRPQDRQFILSSKKLLLSDSGFYLCAWNHRGGTEAFFGQGTRLTVV.

This chain joins TRBV6-5 and TRBJ2-5; D is perhaps TRBD1 (6 bases). The J call could be wrong; TRBJ2-7 is a better fit for the DNA end. The V gene's germline CDR1 is MNHEY and CDR2 SVGAGI. The CDR3 length is 13 residues. This CDR3 reads CASSYSTGSEQYF. The CDR3 DNA reads TGTGCCAGCAGTTACTCGACAGGATCCGAGCAGTACTTC.

The CDR3 bases are TGTGCCATCAGTGAGTCGGACACCTTTAATGAAAAACTGTTTTTT. Its translation is CAISESDTFNEKLFF. The chain uses TRBV10-3 and TRBJ1-4; possibly TRBD1 for D (5 bases). The V and J ends lost 0 bases and 4 bases respectively, with 9 bases between them. CDR3 size: 15 residues. Germline CDR1 reads ENHRY; CDR2 reads SYGVKD.

The chain recombines TRBV27 with TRBJ2-1; perhaps TRBD2 as D (5 bases). Trimming stripped 6 bases from V and 5 bases from J, with 11 bases between. The CDR3 is 13 amino acids. Germline assignment: CDR1 MNHEY and CDR2 SMNVEV (reference sequence). CDR3 amino acids: CASRDEGDNEQFF. The CDR3, as DNA: TGTGCCAGCAGGGATGAGGGAGACAATGAGCAGTTCTTC.

This clone was seen a single time. The V and J genes are TRBV11-3 and TRBJ2-3; a weak D match, TRBD1 (6 bases). V gave up 4 bases and J gave up 5 bases, with 16 bases separating them. The CDR3 sequence is 15 residues long. CDR1 is SGHNT and CDR2 is YENEEA in the germline V gene. In DNA, the CDR3 is TGTGCCAGCAGCTCCAGGGGATCCGGGGAAGATACGCAGTATTTT. As protein: CASSSRGSGEDTQYF.

This clone was seen a single time. J is TRBJ1-2 and V is TRBV28; perhaps TRBD1 as D (5 bases). Trimming pared 6 bases from V and 3 bases from J, leaving 11 bases between. Germline values: CDR1 MDHEN, CDR2 SYDVKM. The CDR3 spans 13 residues. The CDR3 here is CASRTADYYGYTF. CDR3 bases: TGTGCCAGCAGGACAGCCGATTACTATGGCTACACCTTC.

The V and J genes are TRBV10-3 and TRBJ1-3; no clear D gene. This CDR3 contains 15 residues. The germline V gene has CDR1 ENHRY and CDR2 SYGVKD. Trimming shortened V by 10 bases and J by 0 bases, and 16 bases separated the two germline ends. CDR3 residues: CATCPGFNSGNTIYF. As DNA, the CDR3 is TGTGCCACCTGCCCGGGTTTTAACTCTGGAAACACCATATATTTT.

This sequence joins TRBV4-1 and TRBJ1-5; TRBD1 is a possible D gene (5 bases). The germline CDR1 and CDR2 sequences are MGHRA and YSYEKL. The ends were cut back, 1 base at V and 2 bases at J, with 12 bases in the middle. The CDR3 totals 16 residues. The CDR3 spells CASSQVLGGGNQPQHF. The CDR3 DNA reads TGCGCCAGCAGCCAAGTGCTGGGGGGGGGCAATCAGCCCCAGCATTTT.